This is a list of T cell receptor beta chains from one sample in a study of T cell clones after liver transplantation. Libraries were prepared by immunoSEQ multiplex PCR; TCRdb keeps only in-frame clonotypes and omits some of them. The repertoire has around 110,000 clones, 90% of them found once; the top ten carry roughly 0.83%. The sample consisted of CD4+ T cells from blood, taken 12 months after liver transplant. The receptors were sampled from a human patient who received a liver transplant. A share of the T cells may be of graft donor origin. Both conserved end residues are part of each CDR3. A D gene is named only where the DNA matches it firmly. Expanded clones are given a class, and other clones once, few, many or no size at all.

>.|TRBJ2-7|.|TRBV15
TGTGCCACCAGCAGAGAGTTCTCCTACGAGCAGTACTTC
CATSREFSYEQYF
>.|TRBJ2-7|.|TRBV13
TGTGCCAGCAGCTTCCTTCACGAGCAGTACTTC
CASSFLHEQYF
>.|TRBJ2-1|TRBD1|TRBV18
TGTGCCAGCTCACAGTCTTCGGGACAGGGAATTAATGAGCAGTTCTTC
CASSQSSGQGINEQFF
>.|TRBJ2-6|.|TRBV5-1
TGCGCCAGCAGCGCCTACCACCAACAGGTGCTGGGCTCTGGGGCCAACGTCCTGACTTTC
CASSAYHQQVLGSGANVLTF
>few|TRBJ2-5|TRBD1|TRBV2
TGTGCCAGCAGCGACGTGACAGGGGGAGAGACCCAGTACTTC
CASSDVTGGETQYF
>.|TRBJ2-1|.|TRBV29-1
TGCAGCGTTGAAGCGTATCGGTTTTACAATGAGCAGTTCTTC
CSVEAYRFYNEQFF
>.|TRBJ1-1|.|TRBV11-2
TGTGCCAGCAGCCTCACCGGCGAGGGGGGCGGCACTGAAGCTTTCTTT
CASSLTGEGGGTEAFF
>.|TRBJ1-1|.|TRBV11-3
TGTGCCAGCAGCCCGAAAGGGGGGGGGACTGAAGCTTTCTTT
CASSPKGGGTEAFF
>.|TRBJ2-3|.|TRBV21-1
TGTGCCAGCAGCAATCGACAGGGCCTCACAGATACGCAGTATTTT
CASSNRQGLTDTQYF
>once|TRBJ1-2|.|TRBV6-5
TGTGCCAGCCACGGTACAGGCTGGTCTAACTATGGCTACACCTTC
CASHGTGWSNYGYTF
>.|TRBJ2-7|.|TRBV18
TGTGCCAGCTCACCCGGAACGGTCTCCTACGAGCAGTACTTC
CASSPGTVSYEQYF
>.|TRBJ2-1|TRBD2|TRBV6-1
TGTGCCAGCAGTGAACTCGATAGCGGGATTGAGCAGTTCTTC
CASSELDSGIEQFF
>.|TRBJ1-2|.|TRBV5-4
TGTGCCAGCAGCTTGGCCAAGGGAATCAACTATGGCTACACCTTC
CASSLAKGINYGYTF
>.|TRBJ2-1|TRBD2|TRBV6-5
TGTGCCAGCAGTTACTCATTTTCTTTAGCGGGTGAGCAGTTCTTC
CASSYSFSLAGEQFF
>.|TRBJ2-1|TRBD1|TRBV9
TGTGCCAGCAGCGTAGGATTGGGGGACAGGAATGAGCAGTTCTTC
CASSVGLGDRNEQFF
>.|TRBJ2-7|TRBD1|TRBV10-2
TGCGCCAGCAGTGTTTGGACAGGGGACGAGCAGTACTTC
CASSVWTGDEQYF
>.|TRBJ1-4|TRBD1|TRBV9
TGTGCCAGCAGCGCCGACAGGGGCGGGGAAAAACTGTTTTTT
CASSADRGGEKLFF
>.|TRBJ1-4|.|TRBV5-5
TGTGCCAGCAACTCCCGCCCGGGGGAAAAACTGTTTTTT
CASNSRPGEKLFF
>.|TRBJ2-7|TRBD1|TRBV6-6
TGTGCCAGCAGTTCGAGGGCGACAGGGGGCCCCCACGAGCAGTACTTC
CASSSRATGGPHEQYF
>.|TRBJ2-5|TRBD2|TRBV6-1
TGTGCCAGCAGCACTAGCGGGAGGGAAGAGACCCAGTACTTC
CASSTSGREETQYF
>.|TRBJ1-2|.|TRBV19
TGTGCCAGTAGTATAGGGGCGGGACTCGGATTCGGAGTTGGCTACACCTTC
CASSIGAGLGFGVGYTF
>.|TRBJ2-3|.|TRBV7-6
TGTGCCAGCAGCTTAGCCCGGAGGGGTGGCACAGATACGCAGTATTTT
CASSLARRGGTDTQYF
>.|TRBJ2-5|.|TRBV7-9
TGTGCCAGCAGCCTTAAAATGCCTAGTTTCGAGACCCAGTACTTC
CASSLKMPSFETQYF